What follows are 11 T cell receptor beta chains derived from one specimen sequenced in a study of blood T cells in healthy people across ages. Alongside a J-beta primer mix, a sample-barcoded 5' primer served in a second PCR lasting roughly 6 to 12 cycles. TCRdb re-called the 5' RACE reads with MiXCR, one entry per CDR3 protein. The sample has hundreds of thousands of distinct CDR3 sequences; 24% are singletons. This sample also belongs to another study, concerning T cells of mothers and their children.

The source material was blood. The receptors were sampled from a boy aged 10-17 years in good health.

The chain couples TRBV3-1 to TRBJ1-1; D unresolved. V was clipped by 6 bases and J by 0 bases, with 11 bases between them. This CDR3 contains 14 residues. Looked up from germline, CDR1 is LGHDT and CDR2 is YNNKEL (reference sequence). In nucleotides, the CDR3 is TGTGCCAGCAGAGGGATGGAGATGAACACTGAAGCTTTCTTT. Residues: CASRGMEMNTEAFF.

This clonotype was counted between two and nine times. This sequence joins TRBV5-1 and TRBJ2-4; the match to TRBD1 covers 7 bases. Looked up from germline, CDR1 is SGHRS and CDR2 is YFSETQ. CDR3 length: 15 residues. V lost 0 bases to trimming and J lost 4 bases; unmatched junction nucleotides: 4. This CDR3 reads CASSLATGEKNIQYF. CDR3 in DNA: TGCGCCAGCAGCTTGGCAACAGGGGAGAAAAACATTCAGTACTTC.

V and J are TRBV5-1 and TRBJ2-5; TRBD2 matches 7 bases. V was clipped by 5 bases and J by 1 base; unmatched bases: 5. Per the germline V gene, CDR1 is SGHRS and CDR2 is YFSETQ. There are 14 residues in the CDR3. The CDR3 nucleotides are TGCGCCAGCAGAGGCGGGGGAGTCCAAGAGACCCAGTACTTC. This gives the protein CASRGGGVQETQYF.

The CDR3 here is CASSLGFQQFF. The DNA for the CDR3 is TGTGCCAGCAGTTTAGGTTTCCAGCAGTTCTTC. The chain employs TRBV12-3 or TRBV12-4 and TRBJ2-1; D remains ambiguous. Trimming stripped 1 base from V and 11 bases from J, with 6 bases between. This CDR3 region has 11 residues.

The rearrangement joins TRBV9 to TRBJ2-3; unclear D gene. Trimming took off 3 bases at V and 5 bases at J, with 16 bases between the two ends. The CDR3 loop spans 15 amino acids. Germline-derived CDR1 and CDR2 are SGDLS and YYNGEE. CDR3 residues: CASSAQIQYRDTQYF. The CDR3 DNA is TGTGCCAGCAGCGCCCAGATACAATACAGAGATACGCAGTATTTT.

This clonotype turned up a few times. The J gene is TRBJ2-5, the V gene TRBV5-5; D is unresolved. This CDR3 is built from 16 residues. Trimming removed 0 bases at V and 1 base at J, with 13 bases between. Germline V gene sequence: CDR1 SGHKS, CDR2 YYEKEE (reference sequence). In nucleotides, the CDR3 is TGTGCCAGCAGCTTGGCCGCCAGGCCACCCCAAGAGACCCAGTACTTC. Amino acid sequence: CASSLAARPPQETQYF.

This clonotype appeared many times. The genes are TRBV4-1 and TRBJ1-2; 7 bases are shared with TRBD1. The V and J ends lost 1 base and 4 bases, in that order; junction bases with no gene match: 0. CDR1 MGHRA and CDR2 YSYEKL come from the germline V gene. This CDR3 spans 13 amino acids. CDR3 amino acids: CASSQGQGYGYTF. The CDR3 coding sequence is TGCGCCAGCAGCCAAGGACAGGGCTATGGCTACACCTTC.

The table lists this clonotype with a few counts. The chain carries TRBV5-1 and TRBJ2-7, with D possibly called TRBD1 or TRBD2 (6 bases each). This CDR3 comprises 15 residues. Germline V lookup: CDR1 SGHRS, CDR2 YFSETQ. V was cut by 4 bases and J by 6 bases, with 20 bases left in between. The CDR3 sequence is CASSPGGGLTSEQYF. DNA for the CDR3: TGCGCCAGCAGCCCTGGAGGGGGACTTACCTCCGAGCAGTACTTC.

The chain links TRBV19 to TRBJ2-3; perhaps TRBD2 as D (5 bases). The CDR3 extends over 15 amino acids. With 1 base removed from V and 7 bases from J, the gap between germline ends came to 15 bases. Germline CDR1 is LNHDA and CDR2 is SQIVND (reference sequence). Written as DNA, the CDR3 is TGTGCCAGTAGTATAGCAGTCGAGGGATCATATACGCAGTATTTT. Translation: CASSIAVEGSYTQYF.

Here the CDR3 DNA reads TGTGCCAGCAGTTACGTGACCGGGACAGGGGCCTATGGCTACACCTTC. Translation: CASSYVTGTGAYGYTF. The chain joins TRBV6-5 to TRBJ1-2; TRBD1 matches at 10 bases. CDR1 and CDR2 (germline): MNHEY, SVGAGI. V shed 2 bases and J 4 bases; nucleotides not matched to a gene: 7. The CDR3 totals 16 residues.

The V call is TRBV6-2 or TRBV6-3, the J call TRBJ2-7, with D possibly being TRBD1 or TRBD2 (5 bases each). V dropped 4 bases and J dropped 4 bases, with 14 bases sitting between them. The CDR3 is 14 amino acids. Germline V gene lookup returns CDR1 MNHEY and CDR2 SVGEGT. This CDR3 is CASSSLGATYEQYF. For the CDR3, the DNA is TGTGCCAGCAGTTCCCTCGGGGCGACATACGAGCAGTACTTC.